This paragraph reports one T cell receptor beta chain. The TCRbeta library was prepared with unique molecular identifiers. Using its own MiXCR run on the PCR reads, TCRdb lists one record per CDR3 protein. Of 500,000 to 600,000 distinct CDR3 sequences in the sample, 30% to 35% are singletons; the top ten hold under 3%. This sample is drawn from a study of T-cell reconstitution after alpha-beta-depleted transplantation in children. The CDR3 sequence is 17 residues long. Germline CDR1 reads DFQATT; CDR2 reads SNEGSKA (reference sequence). Trimming removed 2 bases from V and 2 bases from J, with 22 bases in between.

The sequences come from PBMCs from the stem cell graft donor, collected from the stem cell graft. This TCR was sampled from a human donor who donated a stem cell graft to a child with aplastic anemia. This chain uses TRBV20-1 with TRBJ2-7; D is unclear. This CDR3 reads CSARTLDFPSGTYEQYF. The CDR3 DNA is TGCAGTGCTAGAACGCTAGACTTTCCTTCTGGGACCTACGAGCAGTACTTC.